Shown below are 18 T cell receptor beta chains from a single sample sequenced in a study of human T cells and chemical hapten exposure. TCRdb re-analysed the RACE reads in MiXCR, keeping a single row per CDR3 protein. The top ten clones hold less than 3% of a sample with around 260,000 distinct CDR3 sequences, approximately 8.6% of them seen once. As to time point: pre-sensitization, week 0. Described treatment: therapeutic diphenylcyclopropenone sensitization with weekly scalp DPC. This sample comprised whole blood, obtained in connection with sensitization to the hapten diphenylcyclopropenone (DPC). These TCRs come from a woman between 40 and 50 years old with alopecia areata. Some clones in this sample may be carry-over from other donors' samples.

This clonotype showed up many times. The V and J genes are TRBV9 and TRBJ2-2, with D maybe TRBD1 (6 bases). The V and J ends lost 1 base and 5 bases respectively, with 6 bases between them. Germline CDR1 SGDLS, CDR2 YYNGEE. This CDR3 is built from 13 residues. The CDR3 sequence: CASSVRGTGELFF. CDR3 in DNA: TGTGCCAGCAGCGTAAGGGGGACCGGGGAGCTGTTTTTT.

This clonotype showed up many times. This chain joins TRBV20-1 and TRBJ2-7; TRBD1 aligns across 8 bases. Germline V lookup: CDR1 DFQATT, CDR2 SNEGSKA (reference sequence). The CDR3 totals 13 residues. V lost 3 bases and J lost 3; bases outside the gene matches: 4. Here the CDR3 reads CSARFDRGYEQYF. CDR3 in DNA: TGCAGTGCTAGGTTTGACAGGGGCTACGAGCAGTACTTC.

This clonotype was counted only a few times. The J gene is TRBJ2-7, the V gene TRBV7-9; D call uncertain. The CDR3 sequence is 12 residues long. V dropped 3 bases and J dropped 4 bases, with 7 bases sitting between them. The V gene's germline CDR1 is SEHNR and CDR2 FQNEAQ (reference sequence). In DNA form, the CDR3 reads TGTGCCAGCAGCTTTAGCCTTTACGAGCAGTACTTC. Encoded protein: CASSFSLYEQYF.

This sequence joins TRBV20-1 and TRBJ1-5; tentative D call: TRBD1 (5 bases). The V gene's germline CDR1 is DFQATT and CDR2 SNEGSKA (reference sequence). The V end was cut by 1 base, the J end by 3 bases, with 13 bases between. The CDR3 sequence is 15 residues long. Written as DNA, the CDR3 is TGCAGTGCTAGAGCCCAGGGTTGGAACAATCAGCCCCAGCATTTT. This gives the protein CSARAQGWNNQPQHF.

This clonotype has a handful of counts. The V call is TRBV3-1, the J call TRBJ2-3; D call uncertain. Germline CDR1 is LGHDT and CDR2 is YNNKEL (reference sequence). The CDR3 spans 15 residues. Trimming removed 1 base at V and 0 bases at J, with 8 bases between. CDR3 sequence: CASSQVASSTDTQYF. The CDR3 DNA sequence: TGTGCCAGCAGCCAAGTCGCGTCAAGCACAGATACGCAGTATTTT.

J is TRBJ1-2 and V is TRBV20-1; no clear D gene. Trimming shortened V by 1 base and J by 8 bases, and 11 bases separated the two germline ends. The CDR3 is 12 amino acids. The germline CDR1 and CDR2 sequences are DFQATT and SNEGSKA (reference sequence). In DNA form, the CDR3 reads TGCAGTGCTAGAGTTCAAGCCGGGGGCTACACCTTC. Translation: CSARVQAGGYTF.

At least ten counts were recorded for this clonotype. The chain carries TRBV30 and TRBJ2-1; D is possibly TRBD2 (6 bases). V was clipped by 2 bases and J by 7 bases, with 9 bases between them. This CDR3 has 12 amino acids. Germline V gene lookup returns CDR1 GTSNPN and CDR2 SVGIG (reference sequence). The CDR3 spells CAWSPGANEQFF. As DNA, the CDR3 is TGTGCCTGGAGTCCGGGAGCGAATGAGCAGTTCTTC.

This clonotype was counted a few times. This chain's CDR3 is CAISDGDVKWAQYF. CDR3 sequence (DNA): TGTGCCATCAGTGACGGGGACGTCAAATGGGCCCAGTACTTC. V usage is TRBV10-3 and J usage is TRBJ2-5; D might be TRBD1 or TRBD2, each matching 5 bases. Trimming left V 3 bases short and J 9 bases short, with 17 bases between. This CDR3 has 14 amino acids. Germline loops: CDR1 ENHRY, CDR2 SYGVKD.

This sequence joins TRBV5-1 and TRBJ1-2; D might be TRBD1 (6 bases). Germline CDR1 and CDR2: SGHRS and YFSETQ. V was trimmed by 5 bases and J by 4 bases, leaving 12 bases between them. The CDR3 covers 13 residues. CDR3 residues: CASSSGGTYGYTF. The CDR3 coding sequence is TGCGCCAGCAGTAGCGGGGGCACCTATGGCTACACCTTC.

This clonotype was seen a handful of times. The chain has TRBV6-5 and TRBJ2-7, with 9 bases lining up with TRBD1. The CDR3 consists of 13 residues. Trimming removed 7 bases from V and 7 bases from J; junction bases left unmatched: 8. Germline lookup yields CDR1 MNHEY and CDR2 SVGAGI. In nucleotides, the CDR3 is TGTGCCAGCACTACAGGGGGCGCGGGAGAGCAGTACTTC. Residues: CASTTGGAGEQYF.

The sample holds many counts of this clonotype. The rearrangement uses TRBV29-1 and TRBJ1-2, with 9 bases matching TRBD1. The CDR3 spans 12 residues. Germline values: CDR1 SQVTM, CDR2 ANQGSEA. The V gene end was trimmed by 7 bases and the J gene end by 8 bases; junction bases not matched to a gene: 8. Written as DNA, the CDR3 is TGCAGCGCACGGACAGGGGATTACGGCTACACCTTC. It encodes CSARTGDYGYTF.

The chain uses TRBV6-5 and TRBJ1-6, with 7 bases fitting TRBD1. V lost 4 bases, J lost 10 bases, and 13 bases stayed unmatched. Per the germline V gene, CDR1 is MNHEY and CDR2 is SVGAGI. The CDR3 is 16 residues long. CDR3 protein: CASSSRLAGGGSPLHF. CDR3 DNA: TGTGCCAGCAGTTCCCGCTTAGCAGGGGGAGGGTCACCCCTCCACTTT.

V gene TRBV11-2 combines with J gene TRBJ2-4; D uncertain. Trimming took 0 bases from V and 0 from J, leaving 12 bases between them. The CDR3 totals 17 residues. Per the germline V gene, CDR1 is SGHAT and CDR2 is FQNNGV. The CDR3 here is CASSLDDVGLAKNIQYF. Written as DNA, the CDR3 is TGTGCCAGCAGCTTAGATGATGTGGGCTTAGCCAAAAACATTCAGTACTTC.

This clonotype was seen a handful of times. The gene calls are TRBV27 and TRBJ1-2; D unresolved. The length of the CDR3 is 14 residues. The germline V and J ends were trimmed by 1 base and 5 bases, with 11 bases remaining between them. Looked up from germline, CDR1 is MNHEY and CDR2 is SMNVEV (reference sequence). The CDR3 nucleotides read TGTGCCAGCAGTTTATTGGGCGGAGTTTATGGCTACACCTTC. Amino acid sequence: CASSLLGGVYGYTF.

In this sample, this clonotype turned up a few times. The rearrangement uses TRBV12-3 or TRBV12-4 and TRBJ2-7; D might be TRBD2 (5 bases). V lost 5 bases and J 7 bases, leaving 12 bases between the germline ends. The CDR3 length is 12 residues. CDR3 region: CASSQDWSEQYF. CDR3 sequence (DNA): TGTGCCAGCAGTCAGGACTGGTCGGAGCAGTACTTC.

This clonotype was seen only a few times. The chain has TRBV30 and TRBJ2-2, with 7 bases aligning to TRBD2. The CDR3 has 14 residues. Germline V gene data show CDR1 as GTSNPN and CDR2 as SVGIG (reference sequence). V was pared by 7 bases and J by 0 bases, with 5 bases of the junction left unmatched. The CDR3 DNA is TGTGCCTCAAGGGGAGGGACGAACACCGGGGAGCTGTTTTTT. Residues: CASRGGTNTGELFF.

This clonotype has only a few counts. The rearrangement uses TRBV6-2 or TRBV6-3 and TRBJ1-5; D call uncertain. From germline, CDR1 is MNHEY and CDR2 SVGEGT. Trimming shortened V by 5 bases and J by 4 bases, and 12 bases separated the two germline ends. The CDR3 has 14 residues. In DNA form, the CDR3 reads TGTGCCAGCAGTCGGACGGCTAGAAATCAGCCCCAGCATTTT. Residues: CASSRTARNQPQHF.

The chain recombines TRBV20-1 with TRBJ1-2; D call uncertain. This CDR3 has 13 amino acids. V lost 0 bases to trimming and J lost 6 bases, with 11 bases between them. CDR1 and CDR2 (germline): DFQATT, SNEGSKA (reference sequence). For the CDR3, the DNA is TGCAGTGCTAGAGATCCGACAATAAATGGCTACACCTTC. Residues: CSARDPTINGYTF.